A selection of T cell receptor beta chains follows, all from one sample in a study of blood T cell repertoires in COVID-19. Assay used: immunoSEQ multiplex PCR; TCRdb lists only in-frame clones, some missing. The data contain over 250,000 clones, 75% to 90% of them singletons. The specimen sequenced was peripheral blood. The receptors shown here come from a man aged 50 to 59 with acute or convalescent COVID-19. CDR3s include the opening cysteine and the closing phenylalanine or tryptophan. Each record gives: J gene, clone size, V gene, D gene, CDR3 protein, CDR3 DNA. D genes are given only for firm matches. Rows give clone size only sometimes, using once, few, many, or a class for an expanded clone.

J: TRBJ2-1
size: few
V: TRBV2
D: NA
CDR3: CASSQTPVASNEQFF
DNA: TGTGCCAGCAGTCAAACCCCCGTCGCTAGCAATGAGCAGTTCTTC

J: TRBJ2-1
size: NA
V: TRBV7-3
D: NA
CDR3: CASMLAGQGEQFF
DNA: TGTGCCAGCATGTTAGCTGGGCAGGGTGAGCAGTTCTTC

J: TRBJ2-7
size: NA
V: TRBV12-5
D: NA
CDR3: CASGRSPTPEQYF
DNA: TGTGCTAGTGGACGATCTCCCACACCCGAGCAGTACTTC

J: TRBJ2-7
size: NA
V: TRBV18
D: NA
CDR3: CASSPSGTGIGYEQYF
DNA: TGTGCCAGCTCACCTTCCGGCACAGGGATTGGCTACGAGCAGTACTTC

J: TRBJ2-3
size: NA
V: TRBV5-1
D: TRBD2
CDR3: CASSSGAGVATDTQYF
DNA: TGCGCCAGCAGTTCCGGAGCGGGGGTGGCCACAGATACGCAGTATTTT

J: TRBJ2-2
size: once
V: TRBV3-1/TRBV3-2
D: NA
CDR3: CASKGGTLNTGELFF
DNA: TGTGCCAGCAAGGGGGGGACTTTGAACACCGGGGAGCTGTTTTTT

J: TRBJ1-2
size: NA
V: TRBV10-3
D: TRBD1
CDR3: CASGTGGASGYTF
DNA: TGTGCCAGCGGGACAGGGGGCGCGTCCGGCTACACCTTC

J: TRBJ1-6
size: NA
V: TRBV9
D: NA
CDR3: CASSVGPEPYNSPLHF
DNA: TGTGCCAGCAGCGTAGGGCCCGAACCCTATAATTCACCCCTCCACTTT

J: TRBJ1-2
size: NA
V: TRBV6-5
D: TRBD1
CDR3: CASRPRRDSHYGYTF
DNA: TGTGCCAGCAGACCCCGACGGGACAGTCACTATGGCTACACCTTC

J: TRBJ1-2
size: NA
V: TRBV28
D: NA
CDR3: CASTGTYGYTF
DNA: TGTGCCAGCACAGGCACCTATGGCTACACCTTC

J: TRBJ2-7
size: NA
V: TRBV19
D: TRBD1
CDR3: CASSPRQGRVYEQYF
DNA: TGTGCCAGTAGTCCTCGACAGGGACGGGTCTACGAGCAGTACTTC

J: TRBJ1-5
size: NA
V: TRBV5-8
D: NA
CDR3: CASSLAVFRSNQPQHF
DNA: TGTGCCAGCAGCTTGGCCGTCTTCAGAAGCAATCAGCCCCAGCATTTT

J: TRBJ1-1
size: NA
V: TRBV6-5
D: NA
CDR3: CASSYSGANTEAFF
DNA: TGTGCCAGCAGTTACTCGGGGGCCAACACTGAAGCTTTCTTT

J: TRBJ1-2
size: NA
V: TRBV4-1
D: NA
CDR3: CASSQDRVYGYTF
DNA: TGCGCCAGCAGCCAAGACAGGGTCTATGGCTACACCTTC

J: TRBJ1-1
size: NA
V: TRBV7-9
D: TRBD1
CDR3: CASRQDRVNTEAFF
DNA: TGTGCCAGCAGACAGGACAGGGTGAACACTGAAGCTTTCTTT

J: TRBJ2-2
size: NA
V: TRBV10-1
D: TRBD2
CDR3: CASSEWTSGAGELFF
DNA: TGCGCCAGCAGTGAGTGGACTAGCGGGGCCGGGGAGCTGTTTTTT

J: TRBJ1-5
size: NA
V: TRBV12-3/TRBV12-4
D: NA
CDR3: CASSPGSNQPQHF
DNA: TGTGCCAGCAGTCCGGGTAGCAATCAGCCCCAGCATTTT

J: TRBJ2-7
size: NA
V: TRBV15
D: TRBD1
CDR3: CATGVGTGYEQYF
DNA: TGTGCCACCGGGGTTGGGACAGGGTACGAGCAGTACTTC

J: TRBJ2-6
size: NA
V: TRBV5-1
D: NA
CDR3: CASSLTSSGANVLTF
DNA: TGCGCCAGCAGCTTGACATCCTCTGGGGCCAACGTCCTGACTTTC

J: TRBJ2-7
size: NA
V: TRBV11-2
D: NA
CDR3: CASSFSDGGEQYF
DNA: TGTGCCAGCAGCTTCTCAGACGGGGGCGAGCAGTACTTC

J: TRBJ2-2
size: NA
V: TRBV7-3
D: NA
CDR3: CASTLFPGFNTGELFF
DNA: TGTGCCAGCACCCTCTTTCCGGGTTTTAACACCGGGGAGCTGTTTTTT

J: TRBJ2-1
size: NA
V: TRBV7-9
D: TRBD1
CDR3: CASSRLTGTEESSYNEQFF
DNA: TGTGCCAGCAGCAGGCTGACAGGGACAGAGGAGTCCTCCTACAATGAGCAGTTCTTC

J: TRBJ1-1
size: NA
V: TRBV3-1/TRBV3-2
D: TRBD1
CDR3: CASSLGQGGTEAFF
DNA: TGTGCCAGCAGCCTAGGACAGGGAGGCACTGAAGCTTTCTTT

J: TRBJ1-1
size: NA
V: TRBV30
D: NA
CDR3: CAWSVAGHTEAFF
DNA: TGTGCCTGGAGTGTGGCGGGACACACTGAAGCTTTCTTT

J: TRBJ1-3
size: NA
V: TRBV7-9
D: NA
CDR3: CASSPFLGRGNTIYF
DNA: TGTGCCAGCAGCCCGTTCCTTGGCAGGGGAAACACCATATATTTT

J: TRBJ2-7
size: NA
V: TRBV9
D: TRBD2
CDR3: CASSPGTTSYEQYF
DNA: TGTGCCAGCAGCCCCGGGACTACCTCCTACGAGCAGTACTTC

J: TRBJ2-2
size: NA
V: TRBV7-2
D: TRBD2
CDR3: CASTPTGGLGTGELFF
DNA: TGTGCCAGCACCCCCACGGGGGGGCTGGGCACCGGGGAGCTGTTTTTT

J: TRBJ1-6
size: NA
V: TRBV7-3
D: NA
CDR3: CASSLIGQNNSPLHF
DNA: TGTGCCAGCAGCTTAATTGGACAGAATAATTCACCCCTCCACTTT

J: TRBJ1-1
size: NA
V: TRBV7-8
D: NA
CDR3: CASSLVVGVKFNTEAFF
DNA: TGTGCCAGCAGCTTAGTCGTCGGGGTGAAATTCAACACTGAAGCTTTCTTT

J: TRBJ2-5
size: NA
V: TRBV18
D: NA
CDR3: CASSPGGLGPQYF
DNA: TGTGCCAGCTCACCCGGGGGATTGGGGCCCCAGTACTTC

J: TRBJ1-2
size: NA
V: TRBV23-1
D: TRBD1
CDR3: CASSEQSWDRDRYGYTF
DNA: TGCGCCAGCAGTGAACAATCGTGGGACAGGGATAGGTATGGCTACACCTTC

J: TRBJ2-2
size: once
V: TRBV10-3
D: TRBD2
CDR3: CAIRAGGLTGELFF
DNA: TGTGCCATCAGAGCGGGGGGGCTAACCGGGGAGCTGTTTTTT

J: TRBJ2-5
size: NA
V: TRBV29-1
D: TRBD1
CDR3: CSGTGRLLGETQYF
DNA: TGCAGCGGGACAGGGCGACTCCTTGGGGAGACCCAGTACTTC

J: TRBJ2-1
size: NA
V: TRBV6-1
D: NA
CDR3: CASSENPWDRSGAYNEQFF
DNA: TGTGCCAGCAGTGAAAACCCCTGGGACCGGTCGGGGGCCTACAATGAGCAGTTCTTC

J: TRBJ2-3
size: NA
V: TRBV7-9
D: NA
CDR3: CASSPVVTDTQYF
DNA: TGTGCCAGCAGCCCGGTTGTCACAGATACGCAGTATTTT

J: TRBJ2-3
size: NA
V: TRBV5-4
D: TRBD2
CDR3: CASSFGRGTTDTQYF
DNA: TGTGCCAGCAGCTTCGGGAGGGGGACCACAGATACGCAGTATTTT

J: TRBJ1-2
size: NA
V: TRBV10-3
D: NA
CDR3: CAISAPERGYGYTF
DNA: TGTGCCATCAGTGCTCCTGAACGGGGCTATGGCTACACCTTC

J: TRBJ2-1
size: NA
V: TRBV9
D: TRBD2
CDR3: CASSASGGPHNEQFF
DNA: TGTGCCAGCAGCGCTAGCGGGGGGCCCCACAATGAGCAGTTCTTC

J: TRBJ2-7
size: NA
V: TRBV9
D: TRBD1
CDR3: CASSVDPQGTYEQYF
DNA: TGTGCCAGCAGCGTCGACCCACAGGGGACCTACGAGCAGTACTTC